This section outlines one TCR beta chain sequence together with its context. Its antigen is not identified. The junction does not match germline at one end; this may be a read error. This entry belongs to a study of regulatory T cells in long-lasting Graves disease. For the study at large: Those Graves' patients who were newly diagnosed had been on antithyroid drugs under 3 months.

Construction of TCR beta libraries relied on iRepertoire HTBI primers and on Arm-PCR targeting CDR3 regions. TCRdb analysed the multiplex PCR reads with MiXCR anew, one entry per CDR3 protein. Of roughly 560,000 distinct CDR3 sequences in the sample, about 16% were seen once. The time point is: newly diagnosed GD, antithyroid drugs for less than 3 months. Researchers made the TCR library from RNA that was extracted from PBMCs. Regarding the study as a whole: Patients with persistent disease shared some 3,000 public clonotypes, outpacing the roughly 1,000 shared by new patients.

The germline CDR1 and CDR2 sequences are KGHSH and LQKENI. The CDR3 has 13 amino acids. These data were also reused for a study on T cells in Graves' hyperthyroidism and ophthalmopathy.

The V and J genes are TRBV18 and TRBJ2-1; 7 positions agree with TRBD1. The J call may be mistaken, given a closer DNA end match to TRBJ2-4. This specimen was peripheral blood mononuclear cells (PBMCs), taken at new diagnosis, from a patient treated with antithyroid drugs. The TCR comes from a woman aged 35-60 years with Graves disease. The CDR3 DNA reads TGTGCCAGCCCACCAAGACAGGGAGACATTCAGTACTTC. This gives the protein CASPPRQGDIQYF.